These T cell receptor beta chains were read from a single sample in a study of monozygotic twins with inflammatory bowel disease. TCRdb re-called the 5' RACE reads, yielding one record per CDR3 amino acid sequence without DNA. Reported are approximately 100,000 distinct CDR3 sequences; the ten largest clones contain roughly an eighth. Sequencing used blood. The source is a human donor with ulcerative colitis or Crohn's disease, or a healthy co-twin of an affected twin (not recorded which). CDR3s include the opening cysteine and the closing phenylalanine or tryptophan.

CDR3	J	V
CASSYSGQGRTEAFF	TRBJ1-1	TRBV6-5
CASSFVQPYNEQFF	TRBJ2-1	TRBV5-5
CASSLVGNYNEQFF	TRBJ2-1	TRBV11-3
CASSLGGRGGYGYTF	TRBJ1-2	TRBV27
CASSLVGVGTSRPNTGELFF	TRBJ2-2	TRBV5-1
CSALQDYEQYF	TRBJ2-7	TRBV20-1
CSVTGLENTGELFF	TRBJ2-2	TRBV29-1
CSVSGSGVGGYTF	TRBJ1-2	TRBV29-1
CSALDRNYGYTF	TRBJ1-2	TRBV20-1
CASSSGTASTDTQYF	TRBJ2-3	TRBV2
CASSFGTGGETQYF	TRBJ2-5	TRBV7-8
CASSPEQGNTEAFF	TRBJ1-1	TRBV18
CASSIRPLSDTQYF	TRBJ2-3	TRBV9
CASSWAQVGGAGQFF	TRBJ2-1	TRBV12-3/TRBV12-4
CASSYLNRGRLPNEQFF	TRBJ2-1	TRBV7-9
CASSPTLAVRGEQFF	TRBJ2-1	TRBV7-8
CASSKQGGNTEAFF	TRBJ1-1	TRBV19
CASSHSWALDSVGEQFF	TRBJ2-1	TRBV3-1
CASSMAVRQPQHF	TRBJ1-5	TRBV19
CASSQVQGRYEQYF	TRBJ2-7	TRBV3-1
CASSLVGRLRDEQFF	TRBJ2-1	TRBV7-2
CSARVPLHYEQYF	TRBJ2-7	TRBV20-1
CASSPPTSYEQYF	TRBJ2-7	TRBV18
CASRLTPNTEAFF	TRBJ1-1	TRBV2
CASSRTGTGNEKLFF	TRBJ1-4	TRBV7-9
CATSRDTYIQREKETQYF	TRBJ2-5	TRBV15
CSVRGGTSGTDTQYF	TRBJ2-3	TRBV29-1
CASIPEALFVYGYTF	TRBJ1-2	TRBV2
CASSTGEGTDTQYF	TRBJ2-3	TRBV19
CSATTGRGSYNEQFF	TRBJ2-1	TRBV20-1
CASSSPVAGERSGELFF	TRBJ2-2	TRBV7-9